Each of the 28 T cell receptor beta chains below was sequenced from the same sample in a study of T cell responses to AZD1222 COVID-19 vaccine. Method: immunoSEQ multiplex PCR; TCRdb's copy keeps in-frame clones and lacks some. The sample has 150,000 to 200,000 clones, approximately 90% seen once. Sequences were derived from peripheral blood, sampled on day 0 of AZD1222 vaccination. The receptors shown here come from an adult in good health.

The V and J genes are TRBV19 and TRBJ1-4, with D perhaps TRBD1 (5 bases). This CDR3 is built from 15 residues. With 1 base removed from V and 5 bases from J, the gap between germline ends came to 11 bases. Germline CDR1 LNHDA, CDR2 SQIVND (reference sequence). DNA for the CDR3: TGTGCCAGTAGTATAGTTGGGGCACGAAATGAAAAACTGTTTTTT. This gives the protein CASSIVGARNEKLFF.

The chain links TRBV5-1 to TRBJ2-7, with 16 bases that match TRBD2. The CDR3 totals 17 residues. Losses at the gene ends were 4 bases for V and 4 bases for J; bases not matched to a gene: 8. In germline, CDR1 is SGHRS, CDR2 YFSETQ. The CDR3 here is CASSASGTSGGEYEQYF. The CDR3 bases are TGCGCCAGCAGCGCCTCCGGGACTAGCGGGGGGGAATACGAGCAGTACTTC.

This CDR3 reads CASSARGAIQPQHF. The CDR3 nucleotides are TGTGCCAGCAGTGCCAGGGGGGCGATTCAGCCCCAGCATTTT. The V and J genes are TRBV28 and TRBJ1-5; TRBD1 matches at 7 bases. Germline CDR1 and CDR2: MDHEN and SYDVKM. The CDR3 sequence is 14 residues long. V shed 5 bases and J 6 bases; nucleotides not matched to a gene: 7.

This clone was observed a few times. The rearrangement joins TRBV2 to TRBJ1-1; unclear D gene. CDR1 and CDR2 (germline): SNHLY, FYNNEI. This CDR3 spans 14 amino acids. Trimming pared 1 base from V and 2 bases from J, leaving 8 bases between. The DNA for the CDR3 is TGTGCCAGCAGTGAAGTCATGGTTAACACTGAAGCTTTCTTT. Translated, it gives CASSEVMVNTEAFF.

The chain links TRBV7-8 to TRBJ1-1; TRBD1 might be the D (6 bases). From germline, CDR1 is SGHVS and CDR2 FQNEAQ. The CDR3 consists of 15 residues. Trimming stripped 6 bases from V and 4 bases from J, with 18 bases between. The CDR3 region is CASRFNRALGTEAFF. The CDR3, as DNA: TGTGCCAGCAGATTTAACAGGGCATTGGGCACTGAAGCTTTCTTT.

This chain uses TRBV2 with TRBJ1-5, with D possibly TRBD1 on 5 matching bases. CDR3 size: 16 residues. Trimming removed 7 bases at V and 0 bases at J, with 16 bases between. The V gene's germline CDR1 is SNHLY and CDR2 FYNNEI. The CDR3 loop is CASTPDGDYSNQPQHF. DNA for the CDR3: TGTGCCAGCACCCCGGACGGGGACTATAGCAATCAGCCCCAGCATTTT.

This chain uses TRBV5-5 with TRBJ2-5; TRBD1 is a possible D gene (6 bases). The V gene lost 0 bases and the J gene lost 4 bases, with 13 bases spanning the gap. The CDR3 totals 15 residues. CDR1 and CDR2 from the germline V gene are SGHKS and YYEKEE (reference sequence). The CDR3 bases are TGTGCCAGCAGCTTGGCCCAGGGGTGGGGAGAGACCCAGTACTTC. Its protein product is CASSLAQGWGETQYF.

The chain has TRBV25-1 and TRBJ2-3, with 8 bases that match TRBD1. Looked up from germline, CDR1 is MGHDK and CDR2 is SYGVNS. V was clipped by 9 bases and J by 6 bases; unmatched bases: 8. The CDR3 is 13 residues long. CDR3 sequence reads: CASSRTGSDTQYF. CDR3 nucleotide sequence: TGTGCCAGTAGTCGGACAGGGAGTGATACGCAGTATTTT.

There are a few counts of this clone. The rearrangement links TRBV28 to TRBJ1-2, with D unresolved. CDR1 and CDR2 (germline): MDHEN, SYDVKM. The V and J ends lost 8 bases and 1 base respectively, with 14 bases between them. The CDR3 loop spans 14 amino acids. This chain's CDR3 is CASARPLLNYGYTF. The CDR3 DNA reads TGTGCCAGCGCCCGCCCCCTTCTTAACTATGGCTACACCTTC.

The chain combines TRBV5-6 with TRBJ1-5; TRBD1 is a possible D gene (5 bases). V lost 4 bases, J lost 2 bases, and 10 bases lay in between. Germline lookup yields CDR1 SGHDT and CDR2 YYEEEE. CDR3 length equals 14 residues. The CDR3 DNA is TGTGCCAGCAGCCCCGGGGGGGGCAATCAGCCCCAGCATTTT. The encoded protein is CASSPGGGNQPQHF. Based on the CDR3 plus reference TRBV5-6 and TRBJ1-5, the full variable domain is DAGVTQSPTHLIKTRGQQVTLRCSPKSGHDTVSWYQQALGQGPQFIFQYYEEEERQRGNFPDRFSGHQFPNYSSELNVNALLLGDSALYLCASSPGGGNQPQHFGDGTRLSIL.

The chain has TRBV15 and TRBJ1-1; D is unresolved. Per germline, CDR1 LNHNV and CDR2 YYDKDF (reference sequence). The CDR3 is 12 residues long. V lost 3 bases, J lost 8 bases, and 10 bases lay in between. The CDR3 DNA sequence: TGTGCCACCAGCAGGGACGTCCTCGAAGCTTTCTTT. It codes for CATSRDVLEAFF.

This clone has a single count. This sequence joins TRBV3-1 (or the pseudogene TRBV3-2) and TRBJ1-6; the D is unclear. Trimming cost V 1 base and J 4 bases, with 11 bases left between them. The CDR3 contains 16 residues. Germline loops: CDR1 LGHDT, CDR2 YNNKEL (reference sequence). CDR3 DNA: TGTGCCAGCAGCCAAGTCAATGGACGGTATAATTCACCCCTCCACTTT. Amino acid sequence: CASSQVNGRYNSPLHF.

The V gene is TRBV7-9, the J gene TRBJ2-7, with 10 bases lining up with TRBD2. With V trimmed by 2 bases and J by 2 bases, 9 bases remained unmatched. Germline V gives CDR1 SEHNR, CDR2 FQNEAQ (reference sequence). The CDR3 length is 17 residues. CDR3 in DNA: TGTGCCAGCAGCTTAAGTGTTCTTGGACTAGCGGCCTACGAGCAGTACTTC. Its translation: CASSLSVLGLAAYEQYF.

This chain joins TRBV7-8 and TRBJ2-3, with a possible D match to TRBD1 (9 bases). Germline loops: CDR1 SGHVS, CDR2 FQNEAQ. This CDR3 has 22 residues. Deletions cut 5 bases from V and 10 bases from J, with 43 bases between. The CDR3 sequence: CASSGANFGQGTEREKLWSQYF. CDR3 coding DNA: TGTGCCAGCAGCGGGGCGAATTTCGGACAGGGGACAGAGCGGGAGAAGTTATGGTCGCAGTATTTT.

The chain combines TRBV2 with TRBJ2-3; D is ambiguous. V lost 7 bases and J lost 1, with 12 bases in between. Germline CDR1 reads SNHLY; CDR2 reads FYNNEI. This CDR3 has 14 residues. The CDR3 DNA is TGTGCCAGCACTTGGCTAGGAGGCACAGATACGCAGTATTTT. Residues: CASTWLGGTDTQYF.

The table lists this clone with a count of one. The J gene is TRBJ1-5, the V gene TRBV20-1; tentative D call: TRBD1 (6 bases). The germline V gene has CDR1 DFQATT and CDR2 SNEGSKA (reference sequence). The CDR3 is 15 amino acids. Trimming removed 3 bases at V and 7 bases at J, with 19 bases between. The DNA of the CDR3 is TGCAGTGCTAGTAGTGGGGGGCAGATGGGGCAGCCCCAGCATTTT. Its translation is CSASSGGQMGQPQHF.

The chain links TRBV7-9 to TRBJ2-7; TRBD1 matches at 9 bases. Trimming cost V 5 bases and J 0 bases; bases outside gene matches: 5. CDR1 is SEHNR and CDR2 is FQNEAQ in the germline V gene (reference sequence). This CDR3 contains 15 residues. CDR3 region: CASSHGTGSSYEQYF. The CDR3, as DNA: TGTGCCAGCAGCCATGGGACAGGGAGCTCCTACGAGCAGTACTTC. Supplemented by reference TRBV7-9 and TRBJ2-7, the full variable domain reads DTGVSQNPRHKITKRGQNVTFRCDPISEHNRLYWYRQTLGQGPEFLTYFQNEAQLEKSRLLSDRFSAERPKGSFSTLEIQRTEQGDSAMYLCASSHGTGSSYEQYFGPGTRLTVT.

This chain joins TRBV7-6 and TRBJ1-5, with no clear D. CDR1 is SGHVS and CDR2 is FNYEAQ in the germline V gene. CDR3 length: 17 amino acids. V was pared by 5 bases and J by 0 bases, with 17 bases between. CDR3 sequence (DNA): TGTGCCAGCAGCCGGGGAGGAGGCCACTATAGCAATCAGCCCCAGCATTTT. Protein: CASSRGGGHYSNQPQHF.

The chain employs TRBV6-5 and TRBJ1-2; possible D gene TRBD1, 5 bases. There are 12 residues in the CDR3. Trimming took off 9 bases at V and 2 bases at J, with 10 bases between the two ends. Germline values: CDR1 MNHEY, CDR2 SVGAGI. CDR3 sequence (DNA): TGTGCCAGTTCGCAGGGAAACTATGGCTACACCTTC. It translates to CASSQGNYGYTF.

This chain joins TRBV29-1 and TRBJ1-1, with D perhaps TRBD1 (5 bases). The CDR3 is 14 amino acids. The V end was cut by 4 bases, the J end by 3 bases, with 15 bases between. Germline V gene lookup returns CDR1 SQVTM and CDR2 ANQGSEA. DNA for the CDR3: TGCAGCGTTGCCGGGGGACGGGAGCACACTGAAGCTTTCTTT. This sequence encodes CSVAGGREHTEAFF.

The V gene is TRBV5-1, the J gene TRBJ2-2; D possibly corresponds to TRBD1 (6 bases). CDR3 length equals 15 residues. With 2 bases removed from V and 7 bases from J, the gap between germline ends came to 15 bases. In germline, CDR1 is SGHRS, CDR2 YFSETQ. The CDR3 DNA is TGCGCCAGCAGCTTTACAGGGAATGGTGGCGGGGAGCTGTTTTTT. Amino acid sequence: CASSFTGNGGGELFF.

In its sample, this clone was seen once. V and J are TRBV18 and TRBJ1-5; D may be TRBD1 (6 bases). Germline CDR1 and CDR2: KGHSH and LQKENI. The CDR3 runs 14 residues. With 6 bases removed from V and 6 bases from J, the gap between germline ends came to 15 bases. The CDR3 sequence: CASSPEGGGQPQHF. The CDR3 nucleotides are TGTGCCAGCTCCCCAGAGGGGGGCGGTCAGCCCCAGCATTTT.

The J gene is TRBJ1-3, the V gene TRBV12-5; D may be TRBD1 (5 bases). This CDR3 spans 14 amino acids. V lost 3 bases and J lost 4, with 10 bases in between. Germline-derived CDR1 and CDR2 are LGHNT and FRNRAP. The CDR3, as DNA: TGTGCTAGTGGTTTCCAGGGAGGAGGAAACACCATATATTTT. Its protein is CASGFQGGGNTIYF.

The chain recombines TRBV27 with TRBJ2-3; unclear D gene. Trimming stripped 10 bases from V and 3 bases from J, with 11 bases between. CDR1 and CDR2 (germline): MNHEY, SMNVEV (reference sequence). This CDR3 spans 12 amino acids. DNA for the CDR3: TGTGCCATCCCGAGGAGAACAGATACGCAGTATTTT. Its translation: CAIPRRTDTQYF.

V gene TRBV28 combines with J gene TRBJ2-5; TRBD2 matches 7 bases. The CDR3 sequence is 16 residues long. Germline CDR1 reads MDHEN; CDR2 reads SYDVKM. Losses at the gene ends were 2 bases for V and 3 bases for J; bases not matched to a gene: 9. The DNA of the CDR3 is TGTGCCAGCAGTTTACCCCCTGGACTAGACGAAGAGACCCAGTACTTC. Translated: CASSLPPGLDEETQYF.

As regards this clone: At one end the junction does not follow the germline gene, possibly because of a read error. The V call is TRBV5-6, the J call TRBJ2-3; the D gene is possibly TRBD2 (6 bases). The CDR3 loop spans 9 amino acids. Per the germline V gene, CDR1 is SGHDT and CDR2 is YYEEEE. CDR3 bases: TGTGCCAGCAGCTGGGGGAGGAATTTT. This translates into CASSWGRNF.

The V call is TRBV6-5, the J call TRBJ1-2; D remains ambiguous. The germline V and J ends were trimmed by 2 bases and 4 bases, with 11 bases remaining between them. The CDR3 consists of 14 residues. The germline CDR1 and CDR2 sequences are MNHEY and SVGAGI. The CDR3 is CASSYRTASYGYTF. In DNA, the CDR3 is TGTGCCAGCAGTTACCGTACAGCCTCCTATGGCTACACCTTC.

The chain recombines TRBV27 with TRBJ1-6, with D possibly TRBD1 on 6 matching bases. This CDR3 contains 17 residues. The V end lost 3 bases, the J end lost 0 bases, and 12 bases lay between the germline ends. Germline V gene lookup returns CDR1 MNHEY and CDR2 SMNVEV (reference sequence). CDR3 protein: CASSLGHLSSYNSPLHF. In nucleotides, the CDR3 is TGTGCCAGCAGTTTGGGACACCTGAGCTCCTATAATTCACCCCTCCACTTT.